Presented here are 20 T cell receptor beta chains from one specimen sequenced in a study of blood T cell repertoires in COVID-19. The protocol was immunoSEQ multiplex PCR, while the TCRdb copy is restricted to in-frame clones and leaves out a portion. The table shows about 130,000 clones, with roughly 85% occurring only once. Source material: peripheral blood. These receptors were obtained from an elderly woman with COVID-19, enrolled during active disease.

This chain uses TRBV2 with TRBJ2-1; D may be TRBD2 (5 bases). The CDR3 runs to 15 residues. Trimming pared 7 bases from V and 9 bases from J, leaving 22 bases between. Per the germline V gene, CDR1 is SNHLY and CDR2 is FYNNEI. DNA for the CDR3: TGTGCCAGCAATCAGGACGCGAGCGTTCGGGGTGAGCAGTTCTTC. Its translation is CASNQDASVRGEQFF.

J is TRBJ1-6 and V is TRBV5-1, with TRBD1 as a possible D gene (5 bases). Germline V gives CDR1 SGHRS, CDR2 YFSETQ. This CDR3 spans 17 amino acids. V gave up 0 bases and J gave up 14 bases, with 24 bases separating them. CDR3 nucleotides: TGCGCCAGCAGCTTGGGACCGCTGGGAGGGGCCCAAACTACCCTCCACTTT. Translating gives CASSLGPLGGAQTTLHF.

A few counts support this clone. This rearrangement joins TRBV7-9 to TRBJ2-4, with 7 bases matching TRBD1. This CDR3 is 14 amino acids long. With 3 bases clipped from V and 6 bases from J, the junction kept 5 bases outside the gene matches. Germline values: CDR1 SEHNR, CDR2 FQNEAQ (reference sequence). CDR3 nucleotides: TGTGCCAGCAGCTTGGGACAGAGGGGAAACATTCAGTACTTC. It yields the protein CASSLGQRGNIQYF.

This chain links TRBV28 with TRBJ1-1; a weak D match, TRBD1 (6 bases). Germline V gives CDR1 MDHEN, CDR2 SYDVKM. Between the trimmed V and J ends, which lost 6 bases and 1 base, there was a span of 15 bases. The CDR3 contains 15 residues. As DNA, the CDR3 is TGTGCCAGCAGCCGCGCGGGGGGCGGGAACACTGAAGCTTTCTTT. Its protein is CASSRAGGGNTEAFF.

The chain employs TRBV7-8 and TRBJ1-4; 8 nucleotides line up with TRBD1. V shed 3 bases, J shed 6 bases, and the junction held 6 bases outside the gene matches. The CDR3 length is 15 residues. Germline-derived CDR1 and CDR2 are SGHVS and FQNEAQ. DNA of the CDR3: TGTGCCAGCAGCTTGGTGGACAGGGTTCATGAAAAACTGTTTTTT. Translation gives CASSLVDRVHEKLFF.

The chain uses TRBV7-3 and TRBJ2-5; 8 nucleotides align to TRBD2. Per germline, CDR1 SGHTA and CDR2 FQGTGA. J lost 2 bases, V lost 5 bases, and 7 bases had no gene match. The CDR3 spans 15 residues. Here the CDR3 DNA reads TGTGCCAGCAGCGTTATAGCGGGACCACAAGAGACCCAGTACTTC. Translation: CASSVIAGPQETQYF.

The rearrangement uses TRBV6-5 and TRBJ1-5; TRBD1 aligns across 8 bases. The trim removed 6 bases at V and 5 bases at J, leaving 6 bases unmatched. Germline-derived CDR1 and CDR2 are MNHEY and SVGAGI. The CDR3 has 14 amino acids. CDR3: CASREDRADQPQHF. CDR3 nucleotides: TGTGCCAGCAGGGAGGACAGGGCCGATCAGCCCCAGCATTTT.

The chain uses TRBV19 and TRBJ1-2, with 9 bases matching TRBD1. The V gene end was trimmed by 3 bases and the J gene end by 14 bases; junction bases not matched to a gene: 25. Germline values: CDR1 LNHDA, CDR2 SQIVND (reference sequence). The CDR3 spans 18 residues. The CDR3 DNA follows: TGTGCCAGTAGTATCACAGAATTCCTCTCCGGGACAGGGTCATCAGTAACCTTC. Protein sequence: CASSITEFLSGTGSSVTF.

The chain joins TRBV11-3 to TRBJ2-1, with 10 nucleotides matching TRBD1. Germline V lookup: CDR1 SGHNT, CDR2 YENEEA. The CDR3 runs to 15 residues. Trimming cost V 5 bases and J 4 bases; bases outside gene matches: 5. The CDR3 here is CASSPGTGVYNEQFF. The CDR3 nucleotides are TGTGCCAGCAGCCCCGGGACAGGGGTGTACAATGAGCAGTTCTTC.

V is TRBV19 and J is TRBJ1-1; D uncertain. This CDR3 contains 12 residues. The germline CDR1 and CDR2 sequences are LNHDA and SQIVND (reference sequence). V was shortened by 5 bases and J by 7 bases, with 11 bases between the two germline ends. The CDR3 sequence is CASSDIVSEAFF. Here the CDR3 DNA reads TGTGCCAGTAGTGACATCGTAAGTGAAGCTTTCTTT.

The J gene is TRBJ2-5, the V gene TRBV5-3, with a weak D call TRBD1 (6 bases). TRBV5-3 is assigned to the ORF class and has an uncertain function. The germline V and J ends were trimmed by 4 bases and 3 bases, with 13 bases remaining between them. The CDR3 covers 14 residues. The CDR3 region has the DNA TGTGCCAGAAGCCCCCGGACAGCCGAAGAGACCCAGTACTTC. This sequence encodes CARSPRTAEETQYF.

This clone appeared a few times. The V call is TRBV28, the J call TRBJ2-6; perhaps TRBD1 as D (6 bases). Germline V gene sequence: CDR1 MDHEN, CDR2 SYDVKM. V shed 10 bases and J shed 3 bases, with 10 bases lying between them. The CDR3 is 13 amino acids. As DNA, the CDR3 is TGTGCCACCAACAGGGATGGGGCCAACGTCCTGACTTTC. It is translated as CATNRDGANVLTF.

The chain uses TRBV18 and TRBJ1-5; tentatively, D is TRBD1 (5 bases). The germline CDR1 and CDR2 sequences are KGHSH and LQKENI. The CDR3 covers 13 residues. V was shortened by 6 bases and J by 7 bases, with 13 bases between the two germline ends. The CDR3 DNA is TGTGCCAGCTCGTCTCAGGGAAAACAGCCCCAGCATTTT. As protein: CASSSQGKQPQHF.

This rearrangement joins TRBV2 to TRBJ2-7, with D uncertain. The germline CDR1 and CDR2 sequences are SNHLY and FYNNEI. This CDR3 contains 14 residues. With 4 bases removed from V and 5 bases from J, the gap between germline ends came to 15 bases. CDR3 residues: CASSARRQRDEQYF. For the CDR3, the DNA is TGTGCCAGCAGTGCCAGAAGACAACGTGACGAGCAGTACTTC.

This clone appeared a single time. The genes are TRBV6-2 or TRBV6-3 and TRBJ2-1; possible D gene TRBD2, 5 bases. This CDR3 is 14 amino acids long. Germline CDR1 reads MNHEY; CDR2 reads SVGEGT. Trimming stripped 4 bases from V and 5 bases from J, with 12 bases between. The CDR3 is CASSFRLLNNEQFF. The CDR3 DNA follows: TGTGCCAGCAGTTTTCGACTATTAAACAATGAGCAGTTCTTC.

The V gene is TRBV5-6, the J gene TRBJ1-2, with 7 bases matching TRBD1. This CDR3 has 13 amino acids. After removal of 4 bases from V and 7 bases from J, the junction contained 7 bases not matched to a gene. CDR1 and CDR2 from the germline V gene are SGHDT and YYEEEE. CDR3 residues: CASSPGGRFGYTF. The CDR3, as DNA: TGTGCCAGCAGCCCAGGGGGAAGGTTTGGCTACACCTTC.

The CDR3 region is CASSVRTSGRKETQYF. In nucleotides, the CDR3 is TGTGCCAGCAGCGTACGGACTAGCGGGAGAAAAGAGACCCAGTACTTC. The chain employs TRBV9 and TRBJ2-5, with TRBD2 matching over 13 bases. After removal of 1 base from V and 3 bases from J, the junction contained 3 bases not matched to a gene. CDR1 SGDLS and CDR2 YYNGEE come from the germline V gene. This CDR3 is 16 amino acids long.

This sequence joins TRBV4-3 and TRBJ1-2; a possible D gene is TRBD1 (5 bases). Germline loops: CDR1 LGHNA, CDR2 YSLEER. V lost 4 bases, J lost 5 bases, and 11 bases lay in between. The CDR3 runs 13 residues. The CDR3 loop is CASSLPGGYGYTF. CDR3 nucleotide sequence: TGCGCCAGCAGCCTCCCGGGGGGTTATGGCTACACCTTC.

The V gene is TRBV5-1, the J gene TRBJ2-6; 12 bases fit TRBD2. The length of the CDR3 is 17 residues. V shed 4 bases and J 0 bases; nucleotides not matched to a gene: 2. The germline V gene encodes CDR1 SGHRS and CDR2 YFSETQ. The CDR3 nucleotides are TGCGCCAGCAGCCCACTAGCGGGAGGCTCTGGGGCCAACGTCCTGACTTTC. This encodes CASSPLAGGSGANVLTF.

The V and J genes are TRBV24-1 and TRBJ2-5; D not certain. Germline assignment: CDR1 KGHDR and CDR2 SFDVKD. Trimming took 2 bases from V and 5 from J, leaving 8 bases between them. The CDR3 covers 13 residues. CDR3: CATSDSGMETQYF. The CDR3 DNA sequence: TGTGCCACCAGTGATTCAGGCATGGAGACCCAGTACTTC.